This T cell receptor (beta chain) was found in a study of cytomegalovirus exposure and HLA in healthy donors. As for the study in general: The approximately 120 validation repertoires were produced on the same platform as the 700 or so repertoires of the first cohort. This was reported in a later analysis. Study observations and caveats: Rare TCR sequences dominated, though some public TCRs recurred in many donors. Cytomegalovirus association was listed for under 200 TCR beta chains.

V was clipped by 4 bases and J by 0 bases; unmatched bases: 6. There are 16 residues in the CDR3. CDR1 and CDR2 (germline): MDHEN, SYDVKM. With regard to this clone: The antigen is undetermined.

Only in-frame clones appear in the TCRdb table, and some are missing; sequencing was by immunoSEQ multiplex PCR. Of 43,000 or so clones in the sample, roughly 92% were seen once. This clonotype was obtained from a man younger than 30 in good health and CMV-seronegative. Sequencing input: PBMCs. The V and J genes are TRBV28 and TRBJ1-1; the match to TRBD1 covers 9 bases. CDR3 in DNA: TGTGCCAGCAGTTCTCTACAGGGGGCGCTGAACACTGAAGCTTTCTTT. Amino acids: CASSSLQGALNTEAFF. Based on the CDR3 plus reference TRBV28 and TRBJ1-1, the full variable domain is DVKVTQSSRYLVKRTGEKVFLECVQDMDHENMFWYRQDPGLGLRLIYFSYDVKMKEKGDIPEGYSVSREKKERFSLILESASTNQTSMYLCASSSLQGALNTEAFFGQGTRLTVV.